The source of this T cell receptor beta chain is a study of blood T cell repertoires in COVID-19. Study as a whole: There were acute and convalescent COVID-19 samples, and they came from the United States, Italy and Spain. T cells, B-cell-depleted T cells, or PBMCs supplied cDNA or gDNA.

In the authors' workflow: Reference gene primer amplification gave nucleated cell count estimates. The assay was immunoSEQ multiplex PCR, and TCRdb's table has in-frame clones only and misses some. For V, J and clone size, that table is used; D and trimming come from the DNA. Among 120,000 to 150,000 clones listed, more than 75% were seen once. CDR1 and CDR2 from the germline V gene are KGHDR and SFDVKD. This CDR3 spans 13 amino acids. The V end was cut by 3 bases, the J end by 4 bases, with 5 bases between. The sequence was obtained from a human donor with acute or convalescent COVID-19. The donor label of this sample is uncertain. V is TRBV24-1 and J is TRBJ1-4; D is unresolved. Specimen: peripheral blood. This CDR3 reads CATSDLYNEKLFF. The CDR3 DNA sequence: TGTGCCACCAGTGATCTGTATAATGAAAAACTGTTTTTT.